These 10 T cell receptor beta chains were sequenced from one sample in a study of pediatric ulcerative colitis. Rectal tissue came from one to two pinch biopsies taken at colonoscopy. TCRdb keeps only in-frame clones here, not all; method: immunoSEQ multiplex PCR. This sample carries tens of thousands of clones, 60% to 75% of them seen once, and the ten largest clones take approximately 9%. Specimen: gut tissue. The source of these receptors is a boy aged 5 to 17 with severe ulcerative colitis.

J is TRBJ2-2 and V is TRBV5-6; D tentatively reads TRBD1 or TRBD2 (5 bases each). The CDR3 runs to 18 residues. Germline CDR1 reads SGHDT; CDR2 reads YYEEEE. The germline V and J ends were trimmed by 2 bases and 6 bases, with 23 bases remaining between them. This CDR3 reads CASSFMGLLRGRAGELFF. CDR3 in DNA: TGTGCCAGCAGCTTTATGGGGCTCCTCCGGGGACGGGCCGGGGAGCTGTTTTTT. The variable domain in full, completed from reference TRBV5-6 and TRBJ2-2, reads DAGVTQSPTHLIKTRGQQVTLRCSPKSGHDTVSWYQQALGQGPQFIFQYYEEEERQRGNFPDRFSGHQFPNYSSELNVNALLLGDSALYLCASSFMGLLRGRAGELFFGEGSRLTVL.

This clone was observed a handful of times. V and J are TRBV19 and TRBJ2-1; D may be TRBD1 (5 bases). This CDR3 has 16 amino acids. Trimming removed 6 bases from V and 0 bases from J, with 15 bases in between. The germline CDR1 and CDR2 sequences are LNHDA and SQIVND (reference sequence). The chain's CDR3 is CASSYWTTSSYNEQFF. The CDR3 bases are TGTGCCAGTAGCTACTGGACAACGAGCTCCTACAATGAGCAGTTCTTC.

The rearrangement uses TRBV6-5 and TRBJ1-2; the match to TRBD1 covers 9 bases. Germline loops: CDR1 MNHEY, CDR2 SVGAGI. V lost 9 bases to trimming and J lost 6 bases; unmatched junction nucleotides: 11. This CDR3 comprises 14 residues. The CDR3 DNA is TGTGCCAGAAGGACAGGGGCATTTGAAAATGGCTACACCTTC. Amino acid sequence: CARRTGAFENGYTF.

A note on this clone: An end of the junction differs from the germline gene, which may be a read error. V usage is TRBV25-1 and J usage is TRBJ1-2, with unresolved D. This CDR3 spans 13 amino acids. Germline CDR1 is MGHDK and CDR2 is SYGVNS. CDR3 bases: TGTGCCAGCAGTGAATTCACCTACTACGGCTACACCTTC. It codes for CASSEFTYYGYTF.

In this sample, this clone turned up a few times. The V call is TRBV7-2, the J call TRBJ1-3; TRBD1 might be the D (5 bases). With 2 bases removed from V and 4 bases from J, the gap between germline ends came to 12 bases. This CDR3 is built from 15 residues. CDR1 SGHTA and CDR2 FQGNSA come from the germline V gene. The CDR3 loop is CASSLFRQSGNTIYF. Written as DNA, the CDR3 is TGTGCCAGCAGCTTATTCCGACAGTCGGGAAACACCATATATTTT.

This rearrangement joins TRBV5-4 to TRBJ2-5; D unresolved. The V and J ends lost 3 bases and 1 base respectively, with 10 bases between them. Germline V lookup: CDR1 SGHNT, CDR2 YYREEE (reference sequence). This CDR3 comprises 14 residues. The CDR3 here is CASSSPRSQETQYF. The CDR3, as DNA: TGTGCCAGCAGCTCCCCCCGTTCCCAAGAGACCCAGTACTTC.

The chain joins TRBV29-1 to TRBJ1-1; D call uncertain. V gave up 4 bases and J gave up 6 bases, with 15 bases separating them. The CDR3 length is 13 residues. Per germline, CDR1 SQVTM and CDR2 ANQGSEA. CDR3 sequence (DNA): TGCAGCGTTGTGGCAGGAGGCTTCTCTGAAGCTTTCTTT. This gives the protein CSVVAGGFSEAFF.

This rearrangement joins TRBV30 to TRBJ2-6; 8 bases align to TRBD1. Germline V gives CDR1 GTSNPN, CDR2 SVGIG (reference sequence). The CDR3 consists of 18 residues. The V and J ends lost 0 bases and 1 base, in that order; junction bases with no gene match: 8. CDR3 sequence (DNA): TGTGCCTGGAGTGTACCAACAGGGGGTTCTTCTGGGGCCAACGTCCTGACTTTC. As protein: CAWSVPTGGSSGANVLTF.

CDR3 loop: CASSPFRQSGEAFF. The DNA of the CDR3 is TGTGCCAGCAGCCCCTTCAGACAGTCCGGCGAAGCTTTCTTT. This chain connects TRBV7-9 to TRBJ1-1; perhaps TRBD1 as D (5 bases). Germline lookup yields CDR1 SEHNR and CDR2 FQNEAQ (reference sequence). The CDR3 is made up of 14 amino acids. V gave up 5 bases and J gave up 8 bases, with 18 bases separating them.

The rearrangement links TRBV7-6 to TRBJ1-4; D remains unclear. Trimming left V 4 bases short and J 8 bases short, with 26 bases between. This CDR3 region has 18 residues. Germline CDR1 reads SGHVS; CDR2 reads FNYEAQ. This CDR3 is CASSSTPRTISIGEKLFF. CDR3 bases: TGTGCCAGCAGCTCTACACCACGAACCATTAGCATAGGGGAAAAACTGTTTTTT. Full variable domain (outside the CDR3, taken from reference TRBV7-6 and TRBJ1-4): GAGVSQSPRYKVTKRGQDVALRCDPISGHVSLYWYRQALGQGPEFLTYFNYEAQQDKSGLPNDRFSAERPEGSISTLTIQRTEQRDSAMYRCASSSTPRTISIGEKLFFGSGTQLSVL.